This TCR beta chain was obtained from a study of T cells in Graves' hyperthyroidism and ophthalmopathy. As for the study in general: At initial diagnosis, before any treatment had begun, peripheral blood was obtained.

Regions amplified from RNA transcripts were the TCR beta CDR3 regions. The TCR CDR3 first-round RT-PCR relied on the HTBI primer set. TCRdb passed the multiplex PCR reads through MiXCR, listing each CDR3 protein once. The sample has around 180,000 distinct CDR3 sequences; 15% to 20% are singletons. General study results and limits: Progression to ophthalmopathy was predicted a median of roughly 6.6 months early.

This clonotype was counted at least ten times. Its target is unknown. Source material for PBMCs was about 10 ml fresh peripheral blood. Sequencing was performed on blood. This receptor was obtained from a woman in her fifties or sixties with Graves' hyperthyroidism.

The DNA for the CDR3 is TGTGCCAGCAGTTCACTATTTGGACAGTCGAACACTGAAGCTTTCTTT. It is translated as CASSSLFGQSNTEAFF. This sequence joins TRBV28 and TRBJ1-1; weak D call: TRBD1 (6 bases). Germline V CDR1 and CDR2: MDHEN, SYDVKM. This CDR3 comprises 16 residues. V dropped 4 bases and J dropped 1 base, with 16 bases sitting between them.